The clone carrying this T cell receptor (beta chain) was seen many times. The sample comes from a study of spatial heterogeneity in lung cancer. The sample's time point: blood at routine non-recurrence follow-up after resection. Per the germline V gene, CDR1 is MNHEY and CDR2 is SMNVEV (reference sequence). The CDR3 is made up of 15 amino acids. With 7 bases clipped from V and 8 bases from J, the junction kept 11 bases outside the gene matches. Every individual TCR cDNA molecule carried its own unique molecular identifier, which allowed correction of PCR and sequencing errors. TCRdb itself ran the 5' RACE reads through MiXCR, one entry per CDR3 protein. The sample contains 110,000 or so distinct CDR3 sequences, about 10% of which appear only once.

Sequenced material: PBMCs, taken at follow-up. The J gene is TRBJ2-1, the V gene TRBV27; TRBD1 matches at 10 bases. This TCR was recovered from a female donor with early-stage non-small cell lung cancer. The CDR3 protein is CASTHTGTGVYEQFF. CDR3 nucleotide sequence: TGTGCCAGCACGCACACCGGGACAGGGGTTTATGAGCAGTTCTTC.